A single T cell receptor beta chain is shown here with its context. CDR3 length: 13 residues. Germline V CDR1 and CDR2: LNHDA, SQIVND (reference sequence). V lost 9 bases and J lost 5, with 15 bases in between. The study ran its PCR with 60 Vbeta and 13 Jbeta primers. Repertoires were generated with immunoSEQ multiplex PCR, while TCRdb's copy carries only in-frame clones and drops some. The sample yields around 150,000 clones, roughly 76% seen once. This sample was included in a study of cytomegalovirus exposure and HLA in healthy donors. The sequenced material came from PBMCs. This TCR derives from a man aged 18 to 30 in good health and CMV-seronegative. The chain links TRBV19 to TRBJ2-3; TRBD1 is a possible D gene (6 bases). The CDR3 DNA follows: TGTGCCAGCCACCCGGGACATCGAGATACGCAGTATTTT. This translates into CASHPGHRDTQYF.